The 27 T cell receptor beta chains given below trace back to one sample, sequenced in a study of patients and donors after allogeneic stem cell transplantation. TCRdb re-analysed the RT-PCR reads in MiXCR, keeping a single row per CDR3 protein. This sample yields around 25,000 distinct CDR3 sequences, of which roughly 43% are seen a single time; about three quarters belongs to the top ten. The sample comprised blood, either unsorted or a sorted T cell fraction (not recorded which). These receptors were collected from a human donor who was either an allogeneic HSCT recipient or a stem cell or donor lymphocyte infusion donor (not recorded which). It is not recorded whose cells these are; they may come from a transplant donor.

The rearrangement uses TRBV20-1 and TRBJ1-3; no firm D call. The CDR3 is 15 amino acids. CDR1 DFQATT and CDR2 SNEGSKA come from the germline V gene (reference sequence). Trimming left V 5 bases short and J 3 bases short, with 17 bases between. CDR3: CSAPPLGSHGNTIYF. The DNA for the CDR3 is TGCAGTGCTCCGCCCCTCGGGTCCCATGGAAACACCATATATTTT.

This clonotype was counted a few times. The germline gene is not matched at one end of the junction; a read error may be the cause. V gene TRBV7-7 combines with J gene TRBJ2-1; 9 bases map to TRBD2. The germline gives CDR1 SSHAT, CDR2 FNYEAQ (reference sequence). The CDR3 is 14 residues long. CDR3 bases: TGTGCTAGCAGCTTAGTAGCGGGGGACAATGAGCAGTTCTTC. Residues: CASSLVAGDNEQFF.

This chain uses TRBV9 with TRBJ1-2, with D uncertain. CDR3 length equals 13 residues. Germline lookup yields CDR1 SGDLS and CDR2 YYNGEE. The V end lost 0 bases, the J end lost 8 bases, and 11 bases lay between the germline ends. The CDR3 sequence: CASSVEPTWGYTF. The DNA of the CDR3 is TGTGCCAGCAGCGTAGAACCCACTTGGGGCTACACCTTC.

The V gene is TRBV6-6, the J gene TRBJ2-7; D is perhaps TRBD1 or TRBD2 (5 bases each). Trimming cost V 3 bases and J 2 bases, with 14 bases left between them. Germline V CDR1 and CDR2: MNHNY, SVGAGI (reference sequence). The CDR3 runs 15 residues. The CDR3 protein is CASSYEGTGPYEQYF. For the CDR3, the DNA is TGTGCCAGCAGTTATGAGGGGACCGGACCCTACGAGCAGTACTTC.

The table lists this clonotype with a few counts. Mismatch with germline at one junction end may stem from a read error. J is TRBJ2-1 and V is TRBV7-2; 7 bases are a match to TRBD2. There are 17 residues in the CDR3. Germline V gives CDR1 SGHTA, CDR2 FQGNSA. This CDR3 is CASSLAPSGAPYNEQFF. The CDR3 coding sequence is TGTGCCAGTAGCTTAGCCCCAAGCGGGGCTCCCTACAATGAGCAGTTCTTC.

This clonotype was recorded once. The rearrangement uses TRBV4-1 and TRBJ2-7; no reliable D call. Trimming removed 4 bases from V and 11 bases from J, with 21 bases in between. The germline V gene encodes CDR1 MGHRA and CDR2 YSYEKL. The CDR3 contains 14 residues. The CDR3 DNA is TGCGCCAGCAGCCCCCACCTTCTAAAAGGCCGTAAGTACTTC. Protein sequence: CASSPHLLKGRKYF.

This clonotype was detected only once. V usage is TRBV9 and J usage is TRBJ2-5; 7 bases are a match to TRBD2. Germline CDR1 is SGDLS and CDR2 is YYNGEE. The CDR3 runs to 13 residues. V was clipped by 0 bases and J by 4 bases; unmatched bases: 0. The CDR3, as DNA: TGTGCCAGCAGCGTAGGACTAGCAGAGACCCAGTACTTC. This encodes CASSVGLAETQYF. Based on the CDR3 plus reference TRBV9 and TRBJ2-5, the full variable domain is DSGVTQTPKHLITATGQRVTLRCSPRSGDLSVYWYQQSLDQGLQFLIQYYNGEERAKGNILERFSAQQFPDLHSELNLSSLELGDSALYFCASSVGLAETQYFGPGTRLLVL.

This clonotype was detected only a few times. V usage is TRBV7-9 and J usage is TRBJ1-2, with TRBD1 as a possible D gene (6 bases). The V gene's germline CDR1 is SEHNR and CDR2 FQNEAQ (reference sequence). V lost 2 bases and J 4 bases, leaving 11 bases between the germline ends. The CDR3 sequence is 14 residues long. CDR3: CASSLTTGIYGYTF. The CDR3 DNA reads as TGTGCCAGCAGCTTAACTACAGGGATCTATGGCTACACCTTC. Using reference TRBV7-9 and TRBJ1-2 for the parts outside the CDR3, the full variable domain is DTGVSQNPRHKITKRGQNVTFRCDPISEHNRLYWYRQTLGQGPEFLTYFQNEAQLEKSRLLSDRFSAERPKGSFSTLEIQRTEQGDSAMYLCASSLTTGIYGYTFGSGTRLTVV.

This clonotype was detected ten times or more. The rearrangement joins TRBV29-1 to TRBJ2-1, with 10 nucleotides matching TRBD2. Trimming at V came to 4 bases and at J to 3 bases, leaving 0 bases not matched to a gene. The CDR3 is made up of 13 amino acids. The germline gives CDR1 SQVTM, CDR2 ANQGSEA. In nucleotides, the CDR3 is TGCAGCGTTGTAGCGGGAGGCTACAATGAGCAGTTCTTC. Translating it yields CSVVAGGYNEQFF.

This clonotype occurred a few times. The gene calls are TRBV5-1 and TRBJ1-6; D may be TRBD1 (5 bases). Trimming left V 4 bases short and J 5 bases short, with 16 bases between. This CDR3 is built from 16 residues. Germline CDR1 SGHRS, CDR2 YFSETQ. CDR3 nucleotide sequence: TGCGCCAGCAGCCCGTACCCGGGACGGAATAATTCACCCCTCCACTTT. Protein product: CASSPYPGRNNSPLHF.

CDR3 amino acids: CASSYIRGAPLHF. CDR3 nucleotides: TGTGCCAGCAGTTACATCAGGGGTGCACCCCTCCACTTT. The J gene is TRBJ1-6, the V gene TRBV6-5, with D maybe TRBD1 (6 bases). CDR1 and CDR2 from the germline V gene are MNHEY and SVGAGI. The V end was cut by 2 bases, the J end by 11 bases, with 10 bases between. The CDR3 extends over 13 amino acids.

The chain combines TRBV24-1 with TRBJ1-2; perhaps TRBD1 as D (6 bases). V lost 7 bases, J lost 4 bases, and 9 bases lay in between. CDR1 and CDR2 from the germline V gene are KGHDR and SFDVKD. This CDR3 comprises 12 residues. The CDR3, as DNA: TGTGCCACCAGCCTGGACAGCTATGGCTACACCTTC. Residues: CATSLDSYGYTF.

The chain joins TRBV5-1 to TRBJ1-1; no firm D call. Trimming pared 2 bases from V and 5 bases from J, leaving 4 bases between. This CDR3 has 11 amino acids. Germline CDR1 and CDR2: SGHRS and YFSETQ. Here the CDR3 DNA reads TGCGCCAGCAGCTTAGGTACTGAAGCTTTCTTT. It encodes CASSLGTEAFF.

This clonotype was counted only a few times. CDR3 nucleotides: TGTGCCAGCAGTTCGGAGACCCTGGGATTATACAATGAGCAGTTCTTC. Amino acid sequence: CASSSETLGLYNEQFF. This chain uses TRBV6-6 with TRBJ2-1; D remains ambiguous. Germline values: CDR1 MNHNY, CDR2 SVGAGI (reference sequence). This CDR3 has 16 amino acids. Trimming took off 4 bases at V and 4 bases at J, with 17 bases between the two ends.

The CDR3 reads CASRADRAVQETQYF. The DNA for the CDR3 is TGTGCCAGCAGGGCCGACAGGGCGGTCCAAGAGACCCAGTACTTC. This sequence joins TRBV12-3 or TRBV12-4 and TRBJ2-5; 7 bases agree with TRBD1. This CDR3 has 15 amino acids. The trim removed 6 bases at V and 1 base at J, leaving 8 bases unmatched.

This clonotype was detected only a few times. The genes are TRBV10-3 and TRBJ1-6; D remains ambiguous. With 1 base removed from V and 7 bases from J, the gap between germline ends came to 5 bases. From germline, CDR1 is ENHRY and CDR2 SYGVKD. This CDR3 has 13 residues. CDR3 region: CAISEWENSPLHF. CDR3 DNA: TGTGCCATCAGTGAGTGGGAAAATTCACCCCTCCACTTT.

This clonotype was seen a handful of times. V gene TRBV28 combines with J gene TRBJ1-3, with D perhaps matching TRBD1 (6 bases). CDR1 and CDR2 from the germline V gene are MDHEN and SYDVKM. Trimming removed 10 bases from V and 2 bases from J, with 9 bases in between. The CDR3 is made up of 12 amino acids. CDR3 bases: TGTGCCACGGCAGGGGCTGGAAACACCATATATTTT. Its protein is CATAGAGNTIYF.

In its sample, this clonotype was seen a few times. This chain connects TRBV5-1 to TRBJ1-2; weak D call: TRBD1 (5 bases). V lost 0 bases and J lost 5, with 17 bases in between. The CDR3 has 16 amino acids. Germline V gives CDR1 SGHRS, CDR2 YFSETQ. CDR3 amino acids: CASSLGGVGDNYGYTF. CDR3 nucleotide sequence: TGCGCCAGCAGCTTGGGGGGCGTCGGAGACAATTATGGCTACACCTTC.

This clonotype was seen more than once but under ten times. The chain has TRBV5-1 and TRBJ2-2; 8 bases align to TRBD1. The CDR3 totals 15 residues. V shed 0 bases and J 6 bases; nucleotides not matched to a gene: 4. Per the germline V gene, CDR1 is SGHRS and CDR2 is YFSETQ. CDR3 DNA sequence: TGCGCCAGCAGCTTGGAAGGACAGGGATCCGGGGAGCTGTTTTTT. Translating it yields CASSLEGQGSGELFF.

The chain is built from TRBV6-2 or TRBV6-3 and TRBJ1-5; 8 bases line up with TRBD1. V lost 6 bases and J lost 5; bases outside the gene matches: 6. CDR1 and CDR2 from the germline V gene are MNHEY and SVGEGT. This CDR3 region has 14 residues. For the CDR3, the DNA is TGTGCCAGCAGGAAGGGACAGGTTTATCAGCCCCAGCATTTT. Its translation: CASRKGQVYQPQHF.

This clonotype was seen a few times. The V and J genes are TRBV20-1 and TRBJ1-5; 7 bases line up with TRBD1. The ends lost 3 bases at V and 0 bases at J; junction bases unmatched: 5. Germline V gene lookup returns CDR1 DFQATT and CDR2 SNEGSKA (reference sequence). This CDR3 is 15 amino acids long. This CDR3 is CSARATGVSNQPQHF. The DNA for the CDR3 is TGCAGTGCTAGGGCTACAGGGGTTAGCAATCAGCCCCAGCATTTT.

The chain couples TRBV29-1 to TRBJ2-1; the D is unclear. CDR1 is SQVTM, CDR2 ANQGSEA, per germline. The CDR3 extends over 14 amino acids. V lost 5 bases and J 0 bases, leaving 11 bases between the germline ends. CDR3 residues: CSVHRRSSYNEQFF. In DNA, the CDR3 is TGCAGCGTTCACCGGCGAAGCTCCTACAATGAGCAGTTCTTC.

The V call is TRBV15, the J call TRBJ1-4; possibly TRBD1 for D (6 bases). With 6 bases removed from V and 15 bases from J, the gap between germline ends came to 23 bases. The CDR3 runs to 14 residues. Per the germline V gene, CDR1 is LNHNV and CDR2 is YYDKDF (reference sequence). The CDR3: CATSRTSGETPMFF. CDR3 in DNA: TGTGCCACCAGTAGAACGTCAGGGGAGACACCAATGTTTTTT.

This clonotype was counted a few times. V is TRBV5-1 and J is TRBJ2-1; the match to TRBD2 covers 12 bases. CDR1 is SGHRS, CDR2 YFSETQ, per germline. J lost 7 bases, V lost 2 bases, and 10 bases had no gene match. The CDR3 is 17 amino acids. The DNA for the CDR3 is TGCGCCAGCAGCTTTGCGACTAGCGGGAGTTTCCAGAATGAGCAGTTCTTC. It codes for CASSFATSGSFQNEQFF.

This clonotype was picked up a small number of times. The CDR3 is CASSFGTAFYGYTF. Written as DNA, the CDR3 is TGCGCCAGCAGCTTTGGGACAGCCTTCTATGGCTACACCTTC. The chain has TRBV5-1 and TRBJ1-2, with 7 nucleotides matching TRBD1. Trimming took 2 bases from V and 4 from J; bases not matched to a gene: 5. CDR3 length: 14 residues. From germline, CDR1 is SGHRS and CDR2 YFSETQ.

The chain employs TRBV18 and TRBJ1-2, with a tentative D call TRBD1 (6 bases). Trimming cost V 5 bases and J 2 bases, with 9 bases left between them. The CDR3 totals 13 residues. The V gene's germline CDR1 is KGHSH and CDR2 LQKENI. CDR3 sequence (DNA): TGTGCCAGCTCAACCCAGGGGAACTATGGCTACACCTTC. Amino acids: CASSTQGNYGYTF.

The chain recombines TRBV27 with TRBJ2-7; tentative D call: TRBD2 (6 bases). CDR3 length equals 14 residues. Germline lookup yields CDR1 MNHEY and CDR2 SMNVEV (reference sequence). V shed 5 bases and J shed 2 bases, with 13 bases lying between them. CDR3 residues: CASSPSGTPYEQYF. The CDR3 nucleotides are TGTGCCAGCAGTCCCTCCGGGACTCCCTACGAGCAGTACTTC.